This T cell receptor beta chain stems from a study of cytomegalovirus exposure and HLA in healthy donors. With regard to this clone: Its specificity is not known.

Whole-study results and caveats: The majority of CMV-associated TCR beta chains were reported as apparently HLA-restricted in a later analysis. An observed cluster of highly shared sequence variants was recorded as a likely sequencing artifact. Specificity of a few CMV-associated chains for CMV antigens was verified in vitro.

The PCR made use of 60 Vbeta and 13 Jbeta primers. Libraries were prepared by immunoSEQ multiplex PCR; TCRdb keeps only in-frame clonotypes and omits some of them. This table has under 200,000 clones, roughly 80% appearing once. This clonotype originated in a female donor in good health and CMV-seronegative. Sequenced: PBMCs.

The CDR3 loop reads CSARNRGIWYEQYF. The CDR3 region has the DNA TGCAGCGCCCGAAACAGGGGTATATGGTACGAGCAGTACTTC. The V call is TRBV29-1, the J call TRBJ2-7; 7 positions match TRBD1. V was pared by 7 bases and J by 4 bases, with 13 bases of the junction left unmatched. From germline, CDR1 is SQVTM and CDR2 ANQGSEA. The CDR3 sequence is 14 residues long.